The rows below give T cell receptor beta chains drawn from one sample of a study of Ad26.COV2.S vaccination and SARS-CoV-2 variants. Libraries were prepared by immunoSEQ multiplex PCR; TCRdb keeps only in-frame clonotypes and omits some of them. The sample lists roughly 250,000 clones; approximately 90% were seen once. The input for sequencing was peripheral blood, taken in a trial of Ad26.COV2.S vaccine versus placebo. These TCRs come from a person between 18 and 60 years old who received the Ad26.COV2.S COVID-19 vaccine or a placebo. Each CDR3 is given with its conserved first and last residue. The order of the fields is clone size, J gene, V gene, D gene, CDR3 protein, CDR3 DNA. D genes are given only for firm matches. Size is omitted from some rows. Given values are once, few, many or a class for expanded clones.

>.|TRBJ1-5|TRBV14|.
CASPPLRGQPQHF
TGTGCCAGCCCACCGCTAAGGGGTCAGCCCCAGCATTTT
>.|TRBJ2-2|TRBV7-9|TRBD1
CAKVRPGQGESGELFF
TGTGCCAAAGTCCGACCGGGACAGGGGGAATCCGGGGAGCTGTTTTTT
>.|TRBJ1-1|TRBV3-1/TRBV3-2|.
CASSQGGAGTEAFF
TGTGCCAGCAGCCAAGGGGGGGCGGGCACTGAAGCTTTCTTT
>.|TRBJ1-3|TRBV9|TRBD1
CASSTGDRDISGNTIYF
TGTGCCAGCAGCACGGGGGACAGGGATATCTCTGGAAACACCATATATTTT
>.|TRBJ2-3|TRBV18|.
CASSPLRSTDTQYF
TGTGCCAGCTCACCACTTAGAAGCACAGATACGCAGTATTTT
>.|TRBJ2-3|TRBV29-1|.
CSASTGAATDTQYF
TGCAGCGCAAGTACGGGGGCCGCCACAGATACGCAGTATTTT
>.|TRBJ1-1|TRBV2|TRBD1
CASSEWAGGEAFF
TGTGCCAGCAGTGAATGGGCAGGGGGTGAAGCTTTCTTT
>.|TRBJ2-1|TRBV27|TRBD2
CASSLGTSGIYNEQFF
TGTGCCAGCAGTTTAGGGACTAGCGGGATCTACAATGAGCAGTTCTTC
>.|TRBJ2-5|TRBV18|.
CASSPTGETQYF
TGTGCCAGCTCGCCGACGGGTGAGACCCAGTACTTC
>.|TRBJ2-1|TRBV18|.
CASSIGGKGNEQFF
TGTGCCAGCTCAATAGGGGGGAAGGGGAATGAGCAGTTCTTC
>.|TRBJ2-5|TRBV6-5|TRBD1
CASSYGTGGETQYF
TGTGCCAGCAGTTACGGGACAGGAGGCGAGACCCAGTACTTC
>.|TRBJ2-5|TRBV4-1|.
CASSHLARRGWETQYF
TGCGCCAGCAGCCATTTGGCGCGCCGCGGTTGGGAGACCCAGTACTTC
>.|TRBJ2-2|TRBV19|.
CATTLGTNTGELFF
TGTGCCACTACGTTAGGCACGAACACCGGGGAGCTGTTTTTT
>.|TRBJ2-3|TRBV3-1/TRBV3-2|.
CASSIPGLYTDTQYF
TGTGCCAGCAGCATTCCGGGACTTTACACAGATACGCAGTATTTT
>once|TRBJ1-2|TRBV15|.
CATSIKDTNNYGYTF
TGTGCCACCAGCATAAAGGACACAAATAACTATGGCTACACCTTC
>.|TRBJ1-2|TRBV3-1/TRBV3-2|.
CASSLTPGSLGYTF
TGTGCCAGCAGCCTAACCCCAGGGTCTCTTGGCTACACCTTC
>.|TRBJ1-1|TRBV7-6|.
CASSTTRNTEAFF
TGTGCCAGCAGCACTACACGGAACACTGAAGCTTTCTTT
>.|TRBJ2-2|TRBV4-3|.
CASSQEVAGSWDTGELFF
TGCGCCAGCAGCCAAGAAGTTGCGGGAAGCTGGGACACCGGGGAGCTGTTTTTT
>.|TRBJ2-7|TRBV20-1|.
CSASKGGYEQYF
TGCAGTGCTAGTAAAGGGGGTTACGAGCAGTACTTC
>.|TRBJ2-2|TRBV15|TRBD1
CATSLHRGLNTGELFF
TGTGCCACCAGCTTACACAGGGGATTAAACACCGGGGAGCTGTTTTTT
>.|TRBJ1-2|TRBV30|TRBD1
CAWKGQSNYGYTF
TGTGCCTGGAAGGGACAGTCAAACTATGGCTACACCTTC
>.|TRBJ2-1|TRBV4-3|.
CASSQDSAGLGYDEQFF
TGCGCCAGCAGCCAAGATTCAGCAGGGCTAGGGTATGATGAGCAGTTCTTC
>.|TRBJ1-2|TRBV9|TRBD1
CASSVAGAGGTLHYGYTF
TGTGCCAGCAGCGTAGCGGGGGCAGGGGGCACCCTACACTATGGCTACACCTTC
>.|TRBJ2-3|TRBV6-6|.
CASSYRGRKDTQYF
TGTGCCAGCAGTTACCGGGGGCGTAAAGATACGCAGTATTTT
>.|TRBJ2-1|TRBV6-6|TRBD2
CASSSPSGGSYNEQFF
TGTGCCAGCAGTTCCCCTAGCGGGGGAAGCTACAATGAGCAGTTCTTC
>.|TRBJ2-7|TRBV3-1/TRBV3-2|TRBD2
CASSRNVGGEEQYF
TGTGCCAGCAGCCGGAACGTGGGGGGGGAAGAGCAGTACTTC
>.|TRBJ2-3|TRBV6-6|.
CASSSLSGDSTDTQYF
TGTGCCAGCAGTTCCTTGAGCGGCGACAGCACAGATACGCAGTATTTT
>.|TRBJ1-1|TRBV27|.
CASSPGVSNTEAFF
TGTGCCAGCAGTCCCGGGGTATCGAACACTGAAGCTTTCTTT
>.|TRBJ1-1|TRBV5-6|.
CASSLTVLRTSMNTEAFF
TGTGCCAGCAGCTTGACGGTTCTGCGAACTTCCATGAACACTGAAGCTTTCTTT
>.|TRBJ1-6|TRBV6-1|.
CASSEASGSGGSPLHF
TGTGCCAGCAGTGAAGCGTCAGGGTCTGGGGGTTCACCCCTCCACTTT
>.|TRBJ1-2|TRBV29-1|.
CSVEEQGFYGYTF
TGCAGCGTTGAAGAACAGGGTTTCTATGGCTACACCTTC
>.|TRBJ1-1|TRBV5-6|.
CASSLVSRVLNTEAFF
TGTGCCAGCAGCTTGGTTTCCCGGGTTCTGAACACTGAAGCTTTCTTT
>.|TRBJ2-6|TRBV11-2|.
CASSFFGANVLTF
TGTGCCAGCAGCTTTTTTGGGGCCAACGTCCTGACTTTC
>.|TRBJ2-3|TRBV10-3|.
CAISEGQGGTDTQYF
TGTGCCATCAGTGAGGGGCAGGGTGGTACAGATACGCAGTATTTT
>.|TRBJ2-1|TRBV19|.
CASSIQPGASINEQFF
TGTGCCAGTAGTATACAGCCGGGAGCCTCCATCAATGAGCAGTTCTTC
>.|TRBJ1-5|TRBV27|.
CASSRGGSSQPQHF
TGTGCCAGCAGTCGAGGGGGATCGAGTCAGCCCCAGCATTTT
>.|TRBJ1-3|TRBV4-1|.
CASSQVIGARGNTIYF
TGCGCCAGCAGCCAAGTTATTGGGGCTCGTGGAAACACCATATATTTT
>.|TRBJ2-4|TRBV5-1|TRBD2
CASSPGLALDIQYF
TGCGCCAGCAGCCCGGGACTAGCTCTTGACATTCAGTACTTC
>.|TRBJ2-5|TRBV4-3|TRBD2
CASSQEWEGETQYF
TGCGCCAGCAGCCAAGAGTGGGAGGGAGAGACCCAGTACTTC
>once|TRBJ1-4|TRBV30|.
CASSGDVGEKLFF
TGTGCCTCCTCGGGGGACGTAGGTGAAAAACTGTTTTTT
>.|TRBJ2-1|TRBV27|.
CASSSGPRGWQFF
TGTGCCAGCAGTTCCGGGCCCCGGGGGTGGCAGTTCTTC
>.|TRBJ2-2|TRBV4-2|.
CASSQPTGLYTGELFF
TGTGCCAGCAGCCAACCTACGGGTCTGTACACCGGGGAGCTGTTTTTT
>.|TRBJ2-1|TRBV9|.
CASSPRQGGSNEQFF
TGTGCCAGCAGCCCCCGACAAGGGGGGAGCAATGAGCAGTTCTTC
>once|TRBJ2-7|TRBV6-2/TRBV6-3|.
CASSYSAGEQYF
TGTGCCAGCAGTTACTCGGCCGGCGAGCAGTACTTC
>.|TRBJ1-1|TRBV19|.
CASSIMASSKNTEAFF
TGTGCCAGTAGTATTATGGCGTCCAGTAAGAACACTGAAGCTTTCTTT
>.|TRBJ1-4|TRBV19|.
CASSAEMGIWSEKLFF
TGTGCCAGTAGTGCAGAGATGGGTATTTGGTCGGAAAAACTGTTTTTT
>.|TRBJ2-4|TRBV5-1|.
CASSLARGIKNIQYF
TGCGCCAGCAGCTTGGCCCGAGGAATTAAAAACATTCAGTACTTC
>.|TRBJ2-5|TRBV27|.
CASSLRARGPGETQYF
TGTGCCAGCAGTTTACGGGCTAGAGGGCCGGGCGAGACCCAGTACTTC
>.|TRBJ2-2|TRBV4-3|.
CASSLTLDSLERLTPGLFF
TGCGCCAGCAGCCTTACATTGGACAGCTTAGAAAGACTCACACCGGGGCTCTTTTTT
>.|TRBJ1-3|TRBV6-1|.
CASSEEPGTGNTIYF
TGTGCCAGCAGTGAAGAGCCAGGAACTGGAAACACCATATATTTT
>.|TRBJ1-2|TRBV2|.
CASSVTGYGYTF
TGTGCCAGCAGTGTTACGGGGTATGGCTACACCTTC
>.|TRBJ2-2|TRBV2|.
CASSSENTGELFF
TGTGCCAGCAGTTCAGAGAACACCGGGGAGCTGTTTTTT
>.|TRBJ2-3|TRBV4-1|TRBD2
CASSQPSTPSGLGTDTQYF
TGCGCCAGCAGCCAACCCTCTACCCCTAGCGGGCTGGGCACAGATACGCAGTATTTT
>.|TRBJ2-2|TRBV4-1|.
CASSQDSGYTGELFF
TGCGCCAGCAGCCAGGATAGCGGTTACACCGGGGAGCTGTTTTTT
>few|TRBJ1-1|TRBV6-5|.
CASKGELGNTEAFF
TGTGCCAGCAAGGGCGAGCTCGGGAACACTGAAGCTTTCTTT
>once|TRBJ2-3|TRBV3-1/TRBV3-2|TRBD1
CASSQAGTGVADTQYF
TGTGCCAGCAGCCAAGCGGGGACAGGGGTCGCAGATACGCAGTATTTT
>.|TRBJ2-7|TRBV30|.
CAWSAMGRVGEQYF
TGTGCCTGGAGTGCCATGGGCAGGGTCGGCGAGCAGTACTTC
>.|TRBJ2-1|TRBV2|.
CASNWAGPYNEQFF
TGTGCCAGCAATTGGGCGGGGCCCTACAATGAGCAGTTCTTC